This entry lists 21 T cell receptor beta chains sequenced from one sample in a study of radiation and T cells in renal cell carcinoma. Generated by immunoSEQ multiplex PCR, the TCRdb table keeps only in-frame clones and is missing some. The data show 110,000 to 150,000 clones, 70% to 90% seen once. Time point indicated: baseline pretreatment blood. As to treatment: 15 Gy SBRT to primary tumor, nephrectomy 4 weeks later. Here the sequenced sample was blood, taken from a patient whose treatment included radiotherapy and nephrectomy. The receptors here all came from a woman between 45 and 65 years old with renal cell carcinoma.

This clone was observed once. This rearrangement joins TRBV7-2 to TRBJ2-5, with TRBD2 identical over 11 bases. The CDR3 is 14 amino acids. V was pared by 5 bases and J by 3 bases, with 2 bases of the junction left unmatched. The germline gives CDR1 SGHTA, CDR2 FQGNSA. CDR3 coding DNA: TGTGCCAGCAGCCAGGGACTAGCGGAAGAGACCCAGTACTTC. It specifies CASSQGLAEETQYF.

The J gene is TRBJ2-1, the V gene TRBV5-5; TRBD2 might be the D (5 bases). Per germline, CDR1 SGHKS and CDR2 YYEKEE (reference sequence). V lost 3 bases and J lost 7, with 17 bases in between. The CDR3 runs 15 residues. CDR3 residues: CASSWTSSGSNEQFF. The CDR3 DNA sequence: TGTGCCAGCAGCTGGACTTCTTCGGGTAGTAATGAGCAGTTCTTC.

This clone was counted ten times or more. Within the sample, other DNA sequences also encode this same CDR3. The rearrangement joins TRBV7-2 to TRBJ2-7; TRBD1 or TRBD2 may be the D gene (5 bases each). The length of the CDR3 is 13 residues. Germline-derived CDR1 and CDR2 are SGHTA and FQGNSA. Trimming took off 3 bases at V and 4 bases at J, with 10 bases between the two ends. DNA of the CDR3: TGTGCCAGCAGCTTGGGGGTTAGTTACGAGCAGTACTTC. Its protein product is CASSLGVSYEQYF. Drawing the rest from reference TRBV7-2 and TRBJ2-7, the complete variable domain is GAGVSQSPSNKVTEKGKDVELRCDPISGHTALYWYRQSLGQGLEFLIYFQGNSAPDKSGLPSDRFSAERTGGSVSTLTIQRTQQEDSAVYLCASSLGVSYEQYFGPGTRLTVT.

The rearrangement joins TRBV10-3 to TRBJ1-1, with D possibly being TRBD1 (5 bases). The CDR3 runs to 14 residues. Germline CDR1 ENHRY, CDR2 SYGVKD. Trimming removed 5 bases at V and 1 base at J, with 11 bases between. CDR3 region: CAISQGIGNTEAFF. The CDR3 DNA reads as TGTGCCATCAGTCAGGGAATCGGGAACACTGAAGCTTTCTTT.

This clone showed up just once. The V call is TRBV6-5, the J call TRBJ1-1; D is unclear. The V gene lost 4 bases and the J gene lost 5 bases, with 11 bases spanning the gap. Germline V gives CDR1 MNHEY, CDR2 SVGAGI. This CDR3 has 13 residues. CDR3 sequence (DNA): TGTGCCAGCAGTTCAGTTAGAGGGACTGAAGCTTTCTTT. This encodes CASSSVRGTEAFF.

V usage is TRBV5-1 and J usage is TRBJ2-5, with TRBD1 identical over 10 bases. V lost 7 bases to trimming and J lost 4 bases; unmatched junction nucleotides: 16. From germline, CDR1 is SGHRS and CDR2 YFSETQ. This CDR3 region has 17 residues. The CDR3 protein is CASRINPGQGFRETQYF. The CDR3 coding sequence is TGCGCCAGCCGTATCAATCCGGGACAGGGGTTCCGAGAGACCCAGTACTTC.

The V call is TRBV7-2, the J call TRBJ2-1; 8 nucleotides match TRBD2. Germline CDR1 and CDR2: SGHTA and FQGNSA. This CDR3 has 15 amino acids. V lost 4 bases to trimming and J lost 2 bases; unmatched junction nucleotides: 4. The chain's CDR3 is CASSSSGSTYNEQFF. CDR3 in DNA: TGTGCCAGCAGCTCCAGCGGGAGTACCTACAATGAGCAGTTCTTC.

This clone showed up just once. The genes are TRBV30 and TRBJ2-7; D is possibly TRBD1 (6 bases). Germline V gives CDR1 GTSNPN, CDR2 SVGIG (reference sequence). The CDR3 is 14 amino acids. Between the trimmed V and J ends, which lost 0 bases and 3 bases, there was a span of 12 bases. The DNA of the CDR3 is TGTGCCTGGAGTGTAGGGGACACCCTCTACGAGCAGTACTTC. It specifies CAWSVGDTLYEQYF.

In this sample, this clone is medium-sized. The chain combines TRBV7-2 with TRBJ2-7; TRBD2 matches 8 bases. The CDR3 runs to 14 residues. Looked up from germline, CDR1 is SGHTA and CDR2 is FQGNSA. With 5 bases clipped from V and 2 bases from J, the junction kept 5 bases outside the gene matches. CDR3 sequence: CASSLGLAPYEQYF. In nucleotides, the CDR3 is TGTGCCAGCAGCCTCGGACTAGCCCCCTACGAGCAGTACTTC.

This chain joins TRBV14 and TRBJ1-1; perhaps TRBD1 as D (6 bases). V was cut by 2 bases and J by 3 bases, with 16 bases left in between. CDR3 length: 16 amino acids. Germline V gives CDR1 SGHDN, CDR2 FVKESK. The CDR3 nucleotides are TGTGCCAGCAGCCAAACGAGAATCCAGGGGTACACTGAAGCTTTCTTT. Translated, it gives CASSQTRIQGYTEAFF.

The rearrangement joins TRBV5-1 to TRBJ2-7; no clear D. The V and J ends lost 1 base and 1 base respectively, with 12 bases between them. In germline, CDR1 is SGHRS, CDR2 YFSETQ. There are 15 residues in the CDR3. The CDR3 reads CASSLSFPGSYEQYF. CDR3 DNA sequence: TGCGCCAGCAGCTTGTCGTTTCCAGGTTCCTACGAGCAGTACTTC.

This clone came up a few times. The chain uses TRBV4-1 and TRBJ1-4; weak D call: TRBD1 (6 bases). The CDR3 is 15 amino acids. The germline CDR1 and CDR2 sequences are MGHRA and YSYEKL. V was shortened by 6 bases and J by 12 bases, with 23 bases between the two germline ends. The CDR3 nucleotides are TGCGCCAGCAGATTGGGGACACCCGCACAAGGAGAACTGTTTTTT. Translation gives CASRLGTPAQGELFF.

The chain links TRBV6-6 to TRBJ1-2; D possibly corresponds to TRBD1 (5 bases). The CDR3 extends over 12 amino acids. With 5 bases removed from V and 8 bases from J, the gap between germline ends came to 12 bases. CDR1 is MNHNY, CDR2 SVGAGI, per germline (reference sequence). CDR3 protein: CASSLDTSGYTF. The CDR3, as DNA: TGTGCCAGCAGTCTGGACACGTCCGGCTACACCTTC.

This chain links TRBV7-2 with TRBJ2-7; 8 nucleotides match TRBD1. The CDR3 is made up of 16 amino acids. The junction had 12 bases not matched to a gene; V was cut back by 2 bases and J by 6 bases. Germline V lookup: CDR1 SGHTA, CDR2 FQGNSA. The CDR3 DNA reads TGTGCCAGCAGCTTATATGGACAGCAGGGGGCTGGCGAGCAGTACTTC. This gives the protein CASSLYGQQGAGEQYF. The entire variable domain, with the rest obtained from reference TRBV7-2 and TRBJ2-7, is as follows: GAGVSQSPSNKVTEKGKDVELRCDPISGHTALYWYRQSLGQGLEFLIYFQGNSAPDKSGLPSDRFSAERTGGSVSTLTIQRTQQEDSAVYLCASSLYGQQGAGEQYFGPGTRLTVT.

This clone was seen a handful of times. The chain links TRBV6-5 to TRBJ1-2, with 8 bases lining up with TRBD1. The V segment lost 7 bases and the J segment 6 bases; nucleotides outside the gene matches: 7. CDR1 is MNHEY, CDR2 SVGAGI, per germline. The CDR3 length is 13 residues. CDR3 sequence: CASTLDRDNGYTF. The CDR3, as DNA: TGTGCCAGCACCTTGGACAGGGACAATGGCTACACCTTC.

This clone was counted once. This rearrangement joins TRBV7-9 to TRBJ2-3; 7 bases line up with TRBD2. CDR3 size: 16 residues. Germline V CDR1 and CDR2: SEHNR, FQNEAQ (reference sequence). V lost 5 bases, J lost 5 bases, and 13 bases stayed unmatched. CDR3: CASSPSWAGVKDTQYF. The CDR3 region has the DNA TGTGCCAGCAGCCCTTCGTGGGCGGGAGTTAAAGATACGCAGTATTTT.

The chain uses TRBV19 and TRBJ1-2; D is unresolved. The CDR3 is 8 amino acids. The V gene's germline CDR1 is LNHDA and CDR2 SQIVND (reference sequence). The chain's CDR3 is CARYGYTF. The CDR3 DNA follows: TGTGCGCGCTATGGCTACACCTTC. Full variable domain (missing parts from reference TRBV19 and TRBJ1-2): DGGITQSPKYLFRKEGQNVTLSCEQNLNHDAMYWYRQDPGQGLRLIYYSQIVNDFQKGDIAEGYSVSREKKESFPLTVTSAQKNPTAFYLCARYGYTFGSGTRLTVV.

This chain links TRBV7-2 with TRBJ1-2; a weak D match, TRBD1 (6 bases). Germline V gene lookup returns CDR1 SGHTA and CDR2 FQGNSA. Trimming shortened V by 5 bases and J by 2 bases, and 21 bases separated the two germline ends. This CDR3 is 17 amino acids long. CDR3 bases: TGTGCCAGCAGCGCTTGGTACAGGGACGCCGAGAACTATGGCTACACCTTC. This translates into CASSAWYRDAENYGYTF.

The chain recombines TRBV7-3 with TRBJ2-5; 7 bases fit TRBD1. Germline lookup yields CDR1 SGHTA and CDR2 FQGTGA. The CDR3 has 14 residues. The V gene end was trimmed by 6 bases and the J gene end by 5 bases; junction bases not matched to a gene: 9. This CDR3 reads CASRLQGLSETQYF. Written as DNA, the CDR3 is TGTGCCAGCAGGTTACAGGGGCTCTCGGAGACCCAGTACTTC.

The rearrangement uses TRBV5-6 and TRBJ1-2; no clear D. The CDR3 is 15 residues long. Trimming took 1 base from V and 3 from J, leaving 13 bases between them. The V gene's germline CDR1 is SGHDT and CDR2 YYEEEE. This chain's CDR3 is CASSLRDGWDYGYTF. Written as DNA, the CDR3 is TGTGCCAGCAGCTTGCGAGACGGGTGGGACTATGGCTACACCTTC.

This chain connects TRBV6-1 to TRBJ2-1; no reliable D call. Germline-derived CDR1 and CDR2 are MNHNS and SASEGT. CDR3 size: 13 residues. The V and J ends lost 7 bases and 8 bases respectively, with 15 bases between them. The CDR3 DNA is TGTGCCAGCACAGACCCCAACAGTCATGAGCAGTTCTTC. It encodes CASTDPNSHEQFF.